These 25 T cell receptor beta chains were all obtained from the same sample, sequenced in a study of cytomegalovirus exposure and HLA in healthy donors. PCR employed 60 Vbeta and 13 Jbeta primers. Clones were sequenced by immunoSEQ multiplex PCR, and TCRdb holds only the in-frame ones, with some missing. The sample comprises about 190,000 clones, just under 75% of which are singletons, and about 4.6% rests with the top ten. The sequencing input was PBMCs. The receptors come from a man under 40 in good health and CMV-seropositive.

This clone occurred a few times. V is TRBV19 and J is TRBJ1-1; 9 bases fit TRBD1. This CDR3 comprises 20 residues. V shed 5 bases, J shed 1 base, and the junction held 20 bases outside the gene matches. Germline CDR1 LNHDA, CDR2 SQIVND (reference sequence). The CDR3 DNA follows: TGTGCCAGTAGTCCCCGGACAGGGGCCGCCATACCTCGAAGGAACACTGAAGCTTTCTTT. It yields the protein CASSPRTGAAIPRRNTEAFF.

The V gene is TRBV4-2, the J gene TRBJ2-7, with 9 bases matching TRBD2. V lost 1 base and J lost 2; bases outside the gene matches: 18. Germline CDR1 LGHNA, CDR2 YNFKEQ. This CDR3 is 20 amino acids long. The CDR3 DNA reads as TGTGCCAGCAGCCAAGGTGGGTGGTCCAGCGGGGGGTCTTTCCCCTACGAGCAGTACTTC. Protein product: CASSQGGWSSGGSFPYEQYF.

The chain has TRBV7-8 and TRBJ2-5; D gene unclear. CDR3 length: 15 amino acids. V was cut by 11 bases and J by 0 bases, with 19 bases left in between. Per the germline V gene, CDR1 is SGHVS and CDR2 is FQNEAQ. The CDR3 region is CAAKSASPHQETQYF. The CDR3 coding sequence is TGTGCCGCCAAGTCGGCTAGTCCACACCAAGAGACCCAGTACTTC.

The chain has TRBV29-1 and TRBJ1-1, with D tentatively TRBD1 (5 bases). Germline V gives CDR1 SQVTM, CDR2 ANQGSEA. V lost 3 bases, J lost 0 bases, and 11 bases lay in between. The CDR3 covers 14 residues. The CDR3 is CSVDVVRVNTEAFF. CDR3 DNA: TGCAGCGTTGATGTGGTCAGGGTGAACACTGAAGCTTTCTTT.

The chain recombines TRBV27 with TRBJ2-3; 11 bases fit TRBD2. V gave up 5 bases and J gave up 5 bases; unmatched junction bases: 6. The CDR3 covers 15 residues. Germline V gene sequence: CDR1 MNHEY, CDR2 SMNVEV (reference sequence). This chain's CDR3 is CASSHSGGAIDTQYF. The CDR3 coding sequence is TGTGCCAGCAGTCATAGCGGGGGGGCCATAGATACGCAGTATTTT.

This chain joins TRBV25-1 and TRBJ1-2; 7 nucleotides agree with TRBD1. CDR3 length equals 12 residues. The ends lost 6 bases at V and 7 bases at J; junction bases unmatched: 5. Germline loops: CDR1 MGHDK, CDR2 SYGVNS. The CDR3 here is CASRETGSGYTF. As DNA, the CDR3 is TGTGCCAGCAGAGAGACAGGGAGTGGCTACACCTTC.

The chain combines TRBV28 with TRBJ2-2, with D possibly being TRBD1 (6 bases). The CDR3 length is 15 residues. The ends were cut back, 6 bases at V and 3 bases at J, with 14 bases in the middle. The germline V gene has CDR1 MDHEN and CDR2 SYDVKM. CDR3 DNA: TGTGCCAGCAGGACCCCCGGGACACACACCGGGGAGCTGTTTTTT. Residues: CASRTPGTHTGELFF. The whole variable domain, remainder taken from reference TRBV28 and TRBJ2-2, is DVKVTQSSRYLVKRTGEKVFLECVQDMDHENMFWYRQDPGLGLRLIYFSYDVKMKEKGDIPEGYSVSREKKERFSLILESASTNQTSMYLCASRTPGTHTGELFFGEGSRLTVL.

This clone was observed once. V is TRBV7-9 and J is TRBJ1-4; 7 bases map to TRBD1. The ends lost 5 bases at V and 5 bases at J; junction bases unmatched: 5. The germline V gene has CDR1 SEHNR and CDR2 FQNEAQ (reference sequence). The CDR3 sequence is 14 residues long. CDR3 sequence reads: CASSPGQPNEKLFF. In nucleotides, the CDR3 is TGTGCCAGCAGCCCGGGACAGCCGAATGAAAAACTGTTTTTT.

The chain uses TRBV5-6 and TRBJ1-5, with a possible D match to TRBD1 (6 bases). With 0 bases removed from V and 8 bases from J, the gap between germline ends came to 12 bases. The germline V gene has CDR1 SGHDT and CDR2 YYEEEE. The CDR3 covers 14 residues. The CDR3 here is CASSLGQGREPQHF. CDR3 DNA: TGTGCCAGCAGCTTGGGTCAGGGGCGCGAGCCCCAGCATTTT.

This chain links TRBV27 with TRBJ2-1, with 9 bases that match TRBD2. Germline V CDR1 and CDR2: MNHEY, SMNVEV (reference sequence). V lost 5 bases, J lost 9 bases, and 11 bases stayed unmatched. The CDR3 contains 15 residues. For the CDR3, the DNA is TGTGCCAGCAGTCAAGCGGGAGGAGTTGGCGGTGAGCAGTTCTTC. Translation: CASSQAGGVGGEQFF.

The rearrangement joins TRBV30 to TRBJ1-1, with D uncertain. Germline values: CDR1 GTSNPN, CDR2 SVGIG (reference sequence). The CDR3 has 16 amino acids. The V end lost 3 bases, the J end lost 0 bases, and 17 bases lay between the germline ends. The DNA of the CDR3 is TGTGCCTGGAGATCCCAAAGTTGGCTTTTGAACACTGAAGCTTTCTTT. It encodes CAWRSQSWLLNTEAFF. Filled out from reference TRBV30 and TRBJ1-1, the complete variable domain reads SQTIHQWPATLVQPVGSPLSLECTVEGTSNPNLYWYRQAAGRGLQLLFYSVGIGQISSEVPQNLSASRPQDRQFILSSKKLLLSDSGFYLCAWRSQSWLLNTEAFFGQGTRLTVV.

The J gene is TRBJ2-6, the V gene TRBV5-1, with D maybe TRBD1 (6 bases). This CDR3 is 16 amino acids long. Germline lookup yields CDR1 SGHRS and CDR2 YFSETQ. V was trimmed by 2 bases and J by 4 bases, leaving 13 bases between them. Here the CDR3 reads CASSLYAGAGANVLTF. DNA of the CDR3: TGCGCCAGCAGCTTATACGCAGGGGCCGGGGCCAACGTCCTGACTTTC.

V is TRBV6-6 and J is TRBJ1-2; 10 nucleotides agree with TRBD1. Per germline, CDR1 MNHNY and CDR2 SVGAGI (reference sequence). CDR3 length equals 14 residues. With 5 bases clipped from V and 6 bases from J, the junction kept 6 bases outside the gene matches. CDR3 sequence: CASSRDRGTNGYTF. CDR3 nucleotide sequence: TGTGCCAGCAGTAGGGACAGGGGAACGAATGGCTACACCTTC.

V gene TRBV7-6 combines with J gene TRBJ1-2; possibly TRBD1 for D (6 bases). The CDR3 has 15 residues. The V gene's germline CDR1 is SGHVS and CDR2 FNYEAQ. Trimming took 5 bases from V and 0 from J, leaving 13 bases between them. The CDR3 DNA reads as TGTGCCAGCAGCCCTGGACAGCGAGCTAACTATGGCTACACCTTC. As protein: CASSPGQRANYGYTF.

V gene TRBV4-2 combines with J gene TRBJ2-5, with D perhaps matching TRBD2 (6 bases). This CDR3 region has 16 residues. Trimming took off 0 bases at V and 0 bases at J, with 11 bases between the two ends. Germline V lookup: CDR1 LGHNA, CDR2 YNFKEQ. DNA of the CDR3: TGTGCCAGCAGCCAAGACCGAAGCGGGTACCAAGAGACCCAGTACTTC. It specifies CASSQDRSGYQETQYF.

CDR3 region: CASSEGYEQYF. CDR3 coding DNA: TGCGCCAGCAGCGAGGGCTACGAGCAGTACTTC. This chain joins TRBV5-1 and TRBJ2-7, with a possible D match to TRBD2 (5 bases). Germline CDR1 and CDR2: SGHRS and YFSETQ. The CDR3 has 11 amino acids. Trimming cost V 4 bases and J 3 bases, with 5 bases left between them.

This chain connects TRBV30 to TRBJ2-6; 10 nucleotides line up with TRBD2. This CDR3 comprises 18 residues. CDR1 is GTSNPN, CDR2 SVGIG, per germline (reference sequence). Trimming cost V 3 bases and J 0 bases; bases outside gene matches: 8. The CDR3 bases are TGTGCCTGGAGCCGCGGACTAGCGGCTAGCTCTGGGGCCAACGTCCTGACTTTC. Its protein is CAWSRGLAASSGANVLTF.

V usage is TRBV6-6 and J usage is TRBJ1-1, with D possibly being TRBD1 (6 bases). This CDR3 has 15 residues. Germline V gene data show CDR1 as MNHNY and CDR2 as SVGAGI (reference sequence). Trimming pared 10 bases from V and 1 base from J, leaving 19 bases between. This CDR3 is CATNLGGTRNTEAFF. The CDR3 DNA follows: TGTGCCACCAACTTGGGGGGGACACGGAACACTGAAGCTTTCTTT.

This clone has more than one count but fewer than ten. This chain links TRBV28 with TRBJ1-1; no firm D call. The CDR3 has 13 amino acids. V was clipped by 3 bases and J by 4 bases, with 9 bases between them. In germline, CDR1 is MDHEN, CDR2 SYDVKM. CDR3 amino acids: CASSFPGGTEAFF. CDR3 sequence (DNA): TGTGCCAGCAGTTTTCCCGGAGGCACTGAAGCTTTCTTT.

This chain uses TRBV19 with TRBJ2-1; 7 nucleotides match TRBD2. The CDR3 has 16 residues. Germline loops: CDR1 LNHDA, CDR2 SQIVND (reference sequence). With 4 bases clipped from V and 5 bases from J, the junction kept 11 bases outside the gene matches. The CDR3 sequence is CASSNFRLAVNNEQFF. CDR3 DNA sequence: TGTGCCAGTAGTAACTTCAGACTAGCAGTCAACAATGAGCAGTTCTTC.

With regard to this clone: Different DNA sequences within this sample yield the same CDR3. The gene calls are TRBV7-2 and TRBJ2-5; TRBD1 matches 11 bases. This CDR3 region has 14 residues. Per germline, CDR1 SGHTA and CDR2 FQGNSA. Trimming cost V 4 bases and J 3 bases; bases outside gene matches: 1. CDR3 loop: CASSWGQGEETQYF. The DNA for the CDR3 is TGTGCCAGCAGCTGGGGACAGGGGGAAGAGACCCAGTACTTC.

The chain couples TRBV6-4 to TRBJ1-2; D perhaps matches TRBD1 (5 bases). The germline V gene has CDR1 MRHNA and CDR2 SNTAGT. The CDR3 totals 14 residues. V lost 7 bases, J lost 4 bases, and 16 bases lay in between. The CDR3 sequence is CASINRQRSYGYTF. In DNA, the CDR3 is TGTGCCAGCATCAACCGACAGAGGAGCTATGGCTACACCTTC.

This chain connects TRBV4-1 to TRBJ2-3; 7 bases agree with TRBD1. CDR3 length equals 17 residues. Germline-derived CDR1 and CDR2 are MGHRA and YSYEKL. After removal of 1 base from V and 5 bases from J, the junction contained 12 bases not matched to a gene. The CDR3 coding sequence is TGCGCCAGCAGCCAAGGACCTAGACAGGGTGCGAGAGATACGCAGTATTTT. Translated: CASSQGPRQGARDTQYF.

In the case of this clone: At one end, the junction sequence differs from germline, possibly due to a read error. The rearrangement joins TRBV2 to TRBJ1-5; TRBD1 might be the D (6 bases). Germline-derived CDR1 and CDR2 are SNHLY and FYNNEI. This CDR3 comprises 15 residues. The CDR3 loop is CASREVGGRDQPQHF. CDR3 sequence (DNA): TGTGCCAGCAGGGAAGTAGGGGGACGCGATCAGCCCCAGCATTTT.

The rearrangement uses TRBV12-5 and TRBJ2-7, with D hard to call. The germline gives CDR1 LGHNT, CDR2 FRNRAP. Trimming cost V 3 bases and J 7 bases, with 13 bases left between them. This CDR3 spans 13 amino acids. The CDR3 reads CASGFVTSREQYF. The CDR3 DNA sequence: TGTGCTAGTGGTTTCGTGACTTCTAGGGAGCAGTACTTC.